A single sample is the source of the 10 T cell receptor beta chains below, sequenced in a study of shared clonotypes between healthy human individuals. Repertoires were generated with immunoSEQ multiplex PCR, while TCRdb's copy carries only in-frame clones and drops some. The top ten hold around 0.38% of the sample, which has fewer than 1.8 million clones, approximately 98.5% seen once. The specimen was naive CD4+ T cells sorted from blood. Subset described: CD45RA+ positively selected. These receptors all come from a man under 40 in good health.

This chain joins TRBV7-9 and TRBJ2-7, with 7 bases matching TRBD1. The trim removed 5 bases at V and 0 bases at J, leaving 10 bases unmatched. There are 16 residues in the CDR3. Germline loops: CDR1 SEHNR, CDR2 FQNEAQ (reference sequence). The CDR3 region has the DNA TGTGCCAGCAGCCTCGGACAGGATAGCAGCTCCTACGAGCAGTACTTC. Amino acids: CASSLGQDSSSYEQYF. The entire variable domain, with the rest obtained from reference TRBV7-9 and TRBJ2-7, is as follows: DTGVSQNPRHKITKRGQNVTFRCDPISEHNRLYWYRQTLGQGPEFLTYFQNEAQLEKSRLLSDRFSAERPKGSFSTLEIQRTEQGDSAMYLCASSLGQDSSSYEQYFGPGTRLTVT.

This chain uses TRBV6-1 with TRBJ2-1, with 9 bases aligning to TRBD2. The CDR3 length is 15 residues. Germline V gives CDR1 MNHNS, CDR2 SASEGT. The V segment lost 2 bases and the J segment 9 bases; nucleotides outside the gene matches: 8. CDR3 DNA: TGTGCCAGCAGTGAATATGGCGGGAGGGGTGCTGAGCAGTTCTTC. Its protein product is CASSEYGGRGAEQFF.

V usage is TRBV7-9 and J usage is TRBJ1-5; perhaps TRBD1 as D (5 bases). The CDR3 totals 15 residues. The germline V and J ends were trimmed by 7 bases and 6 bases, with 19 bases remaining between them. CDR1 is SEHNR and CDR2 is FQNEAQ in the germline V gene (reference sequence). The CDR3 here is CASTTFRGEVQPQHF. CDR3 bases: TGTGCCAGCACGACGTTTAGAGGGGAGGTTCAGCCCCAGCATTTT.

V is TRBV5-1 and J is TRBJ2-7, with 10 bases matching TRBD2. The CDR3 runs to 16 residues. V lost 3 bases and J lost 1; bases outside the gene matches: 7. The germline gives CDR1 SGHRS, CDR2 YFSETQ. CDR3 amino acids: CASSSRVAGGSYEQYF. The CDR3 DNA is TGCGCCAGCAGCTCCCGGGTAGCGGGAGGATCCTACGAGCAGTACTTC.

This chain connects TRBV5-4 to TRBJ2-7; D unresolved. V gave up 0 bases and J gave up 2 bases, with 9 bases separating them. The germline V gene has CDR1 SGHNT and CDR2 YYREEE (reference sequence). The CDR3 runs to 14 residues. The DNA for the CDR3 is TGTGCCAGCAGCTTGGCGAGGCAGACCTACGAGCAGTACTTC. This encodes CASSLARQTYEQYF.

The chain employs TRBV9 and TRBJ2-7; TRBD2 might be the D (6 bases). Trimming stripped 2 bases from V and 5 bases from J, with 17 bases between. Germline-derived CDR1 and CDR2 are SGDLS and YYNGEE. This CDR3 region has 15 residues. The CDR3 DNA reads TGTGCCAGCAGCGTCGGGGACTTGCCGACGCACGAGCAGTACTTC. Encoded protein: CASSVGDLPTHEQYF.

The chain couples TRBV10-3 to TRBJ1-5; no firm D call. Germline loops: CDR1 ENHRY, CDR2 SYGVKD. The CDR3 has 15 amino acids. Deletions cut 6 bases from V and 0 bases from J, with 12 bases between. CDR3 sequence: CAISETPDSNQPQHF. CDR3 DNA: TGTGCCATCAGCGAAACACCTGATAGCAATCAGCCCCAGCATTTT.

V and J are TRBV5-1 and TRBJ1-1; D gene ambiguous. Germline loops: CDR1 SGHRS, CDR2 YFSETQ. There are 15 residues in the CDR3. V lost 0 bases to trimming and J lost 6 bases, with 15 bases between them. Written as DNA, the CDR3 is TGCGCCAGCAGCTTGGAGTGGACCCAGTGGTCTGAAGCTTTCTTT. Protein product: CASSLEWTQWSEAFF. The variable domain in full, completed from reference TRBV5-1 and TRBJ1-1, reads KAGVTQTPRYLIKTRGQQVTLSCSPISGHRSVSWYQQTPGQGLQFLFEYFSETQRNKGNFPGRFSGRQFSNSRSEMNVSTLELGDSALYLCASSLEWTQWSEAFFGQGTRLTVV.

V gene TRBV4-1 combines with J gene TRBJ1-5; D may be TRBD1 (6 bases). Looked up from germline, CDR1 is MGHRA and CDR2 is YSYEKL. V was pared by 0 bases and J by 4 bases, with 10 bases between. The CDR3 consists of 15 residues. CDR3 sequence: CASSQDGQGNQPQHF. CDR3 DNA sequence: TGCGCCAGCAGCCAAGATGGCCAGGGGAATCAGCCCCAGCATTTT.

The J gene is TRBJ2-1, the V gene TRBV4-2; TRBD1 is a possible D gene (6 bases). Looked up from germline, CDR1 is LGHNA and CDR2 is YNFKEQ. Trimming left V 4 bases short and J 6 bases short, with 13 bases between. The CDR3 contains 14 residues. The CDR3 bases are TGTGCCAGCAGCCCACTCCCCAGGGGCAATGAGCAGTTCTTC. This translates into CASSPLPRGNEQFF.